One T cell receptor beta chain is described in this entry. What it binds is not known. Sequenced by immunoSEQ multiplex PCR; TCRdb stores in-frame clones only, minus some. The sample gives over 35,000 clones, 80% to 90% of which show up once; around 9% is in the top ten. Germline V gene sequence: CDR1 SGHRS, CDR2 YFSETQ. The V end lost 2 bases, the J end lost 3 bases, and 9 bases lay between the germline ends. The CDR3 contains 14 residues. Autologous stem cell transplantation was followed by relapse in every patient, and brentuximab vedotin exposure varied. This entry belongs to a study of PD-1 blockade in classical Hodgkin lymphoma. Study-level results: Patients who responded completely had about the same baseline diversity as newly diagnosed patients.

The source material was peripheral blood mononuclear cells (PBMCs), sampled at baseline. The chain combines TRBV5-1 with TRBJ1-5; D is uncertain. The clonotype comes from a human donor with classical Hodgkin lymphoma. CDR3: CASSFDGANQPQHF. The CDR3 DNA reads as TGCGCCAGCAGCTTCGACGGAGCCAATCAGCCCCAGCATTTT.